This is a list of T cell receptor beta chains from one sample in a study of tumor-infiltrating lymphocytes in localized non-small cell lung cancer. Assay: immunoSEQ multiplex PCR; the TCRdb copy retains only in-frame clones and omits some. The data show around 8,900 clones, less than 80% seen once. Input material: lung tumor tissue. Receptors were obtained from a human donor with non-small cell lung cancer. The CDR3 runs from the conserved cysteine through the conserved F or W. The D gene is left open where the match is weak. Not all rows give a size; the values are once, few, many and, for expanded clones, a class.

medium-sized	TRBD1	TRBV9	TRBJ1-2	TGTGCCAGCAACACAGGGGAGGTACACTATGGCTACACCTTC	CASNTGEVHYGYTF
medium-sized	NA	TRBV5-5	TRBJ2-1	TGTGCCAGCAGCTCCCTGGGTTCCTCCTACAATGAGCAGTTCTTC	CASSSLGSSYNEQFF
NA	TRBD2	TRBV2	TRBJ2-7	TGTGCCAGCATCCCAGGACTAGCGGGAGAGTCGTCCTACGAGCAGTACTTC	CASIPGLAGESSYEQYF
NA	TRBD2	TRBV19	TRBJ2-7	TGTGCCAGTAGTATAGTTGCTAGCGGGAGGCCAACCTACGAGCAGTACTTC	CASSIVASGRPTYEQYF
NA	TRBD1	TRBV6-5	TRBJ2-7	TGTGCCAGCACCGACCCCGGCAGGGGGTCCTACGAGCAGTACTTC	CASTDPGRGSYEQYF
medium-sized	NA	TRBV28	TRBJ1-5	TGTGCCAGCAGTTCGGGGCAGCCCCAGCATTTT	CASSSGQPQHF
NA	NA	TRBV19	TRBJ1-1	TGTGCCAGTAGCCTTCAGGGAATACTTTCTGAAGCTTTCTTT	CASSLQGILSEAFF
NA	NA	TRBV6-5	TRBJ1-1	TGTGCCAGCAGCAGCAGGGTTTTCGGTAGCACTGAAGCTTTCTTT	CASSSRVFGSTEAFF
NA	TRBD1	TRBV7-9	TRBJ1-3	TGTGCCAGCAGCCTAAAAAGTCAAGGACAGGGGAATGGAAACACCATATATTTT	CASSLKSQGQGNGNTIYF
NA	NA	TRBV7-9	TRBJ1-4	TGTGCCAGCAGCTTTTTTCTGCGGGCCACTGAAAAACTGTTTTTT	CASSFFLRATEKLFF
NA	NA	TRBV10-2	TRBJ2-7	TGCGCCAGCAGTGGGGCACTAGCCTACGAGCAGTACTTC	CASSGALAYEQYF
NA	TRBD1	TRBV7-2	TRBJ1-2	TGTGCCAGCAGCCACTCCGGGACAGGGGTTTATGGCTACACCTTC	CASSHSGTGVYGYTF
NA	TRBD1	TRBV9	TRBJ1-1	TGTGCCAGCAGCGCCTCAGGGGGCTACAACACTGAAGCTTTCTTT	CASSASGGYNTEAFF
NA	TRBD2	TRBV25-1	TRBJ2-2	TGTGCCAGCAGTGAATACCCCGGCGGGAGTGATGGGACCGGGGAGCTGTTTTTT	CASSEYPGGSDGTGELFF
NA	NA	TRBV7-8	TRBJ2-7	TGTGCCAGCAGCTCACCCCGGGACAACTTTGAGCAGTACTTC	CASSSPRDNFEQYF
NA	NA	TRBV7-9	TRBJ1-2	TGTGCCAGCAGCTTTAGTGGCAGGGAAGTCTATGGCTACACCTTC	CASSFSGREVYGYTF
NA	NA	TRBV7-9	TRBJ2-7	TGTGCCAGCAGCCACCCCCTGCCCGACCCCTACGAGCAGTACTTC	CASSHPLPDPYEQYF
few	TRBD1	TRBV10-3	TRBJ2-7	TGTGCCATCAGTGTAGGAACAGGGGAATACGAGCAGTACTTC	CAISVGTGEYEQYF
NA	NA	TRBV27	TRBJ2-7	TGTGCCAGCAGTTCCCCTCTCAATGGGGCGGCGTACGAGCAGTACTTC	CASSSPLNGAAYEQYF
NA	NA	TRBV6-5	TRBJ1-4	TGTGCCAGCAGTTGGGGGGGGTCTAATGAAAAACTGTTTTTT	CASSWGGSNEKLFF
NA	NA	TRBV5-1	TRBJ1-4	TGCGCCAGCAGCTTGGTAGGCGGGACAACTAATGAAAAACTGTTTTTT	CASSLVGGTTNEKLFF
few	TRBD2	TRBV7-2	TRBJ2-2	TGTGCCAGCAGCTTAGCTAGCCTAGCGGGGGGCACCGGGGAGCTGTTTTTT	CASSLASLAGGTGELFF
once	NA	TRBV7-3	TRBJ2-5	TGTGCCAGCAGTAGGGGGGGGAGTGTAGAAGAGACCCAGTACTTC	CASSRGGSVEETQYF
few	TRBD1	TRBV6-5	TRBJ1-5	TGTGCCAGCAGCCCGACAGGGATGGGCAATCAGCCCCAGCATTTT	CASSPTGMGNQPQHF